A selection of T cell receptor beta chains follows, all from one sample in a study of post-analysis software for immune sequencing data. MiXCR, run by TCRdb on the PCR reads, gives a single entry per CDR3 protein. The data show approximately 770,000 distinct CDR3 sequences, with about half seen just once and 4.9% held by the top ten. Sequenced sample: blood. These receptors came from a girl between 10 and 17 years old with multiple sclerosis. The CDR3 runs from the conserved cysteine through the conserved F or W. The D gene is left open where the match is weak. The listing skips clone size in some rows; elsewhere it reads once, few, many or a size class.

j_gene	abundance	d_gene	v_gene	CDR3aa	CDR3nt
TRBJ2-1	-	-	TRBV14	CASSQDSPLIGQEQFF	TGTGCCAGCAGCCAAGATTCCCCACTGATTGGGCAGGAACAGTTCTTC
TRBJ1-2	few	TRBD1	TRBV27	CASSLTGTGPYGYTF	TGTGCCAGCAGTTTAACCGGGACAGGGCCCTATGGCTACACCTTC
TRBJ2-5	-	-	TRBV9	CASSVDGGGSGQETQYF	TGTGCCAGCAGCGTAGACGGAGGGGGGTCCGGCCAAGAGACCCAGTACTTC
TRBJ2-4	few	-	TRBV10-2	CASSESGGPPANIQYF	TGCGCCAGCAGTGAGTCAGGGGGGCCACCTGCGAACATTCAGTACTTC
TRBJ2-3	-	-	TRBV13	CASSGGFTTDTQYF	TGTGCCAGCAGCGGGGGGTTTACCACAGATACGCAGTATTTT
TRBJ1-2	-	-	TRBV5-5	CASSLAHGNYGYTF	TGTGCCAGCAGCTTGGCCCACGGGAACTATGGCTACACCTTC
TRBJ2-3	once	TRBD1	TRBV27	CASSPGQGPGDTQYF	TGTGCCAGCAGTCCTGGACAGGGGCCAGGAGATACGCAGTATTTT
TRBJ2-7	once	TRBD2	TRBV20-1	CSAVAGGDSRSEQYF	TGCAGTGCCGTGGCGGGAGGGGATTCCCGCTCCGAGCAGTACTTC
TRBJ2-5	-	-	TRBV9	CAGEETQYF	TGTGCCGGAGAAGAGACCCAGTACTTC
TRBJ1-2	-	-	TRBV12-3/TRBV12-4	CASSPWGGYGYTF	TGTGCCAGCAGTCCCTGGGGCGGCTATGGCTACACCTTC
TRBJ2-7	-	-	TRBV30	CAWGPRGSISYEQYF	TGTGCCTGGGGTCCACGGGGCTCGATTTCCTACGAGCAGTACTTC
TRBJ2-7	few	TRBD2	TRBV7-9	CASSQGNSGMSEQYF	TGTGCCAGCAGCCAGGGAAATAGCGGGATGAGCGAGCAGTACTTC
TRBJ2-5	-	-	TRBV5-1	CASSISGFEETQYF	TGCGCCAGCAGCATTTCAGGGTTCGAGGAGACCCAGTACTTC
TRBJ2-5	-	TRBD2	TRBV20-1	CSAKSLAGDQETQYF	TGCAGTGCTAAGTCGCTAGCGGGAGACCAAGAGACCCAGTACTTC
TRBJ2-3	few	-	TRBV7-3	CASGAPSTDTQYF	TGTGCCAGCGGCGCACCTAGCACAGATACGCAGTATTTT
TRBJ2-7	-	TRBD1	TRBV30	CAWTPTGDGREQYF	TGTGCCTGGACCCCGACAGGGGATGGGCGCGAGCAGTACTTC
TRBJ1-3	-	-	TRBV11-2	CASSLRAASGNTIYF	TGTGCCAGCAGCCTGAGGGCCGCCTCTGGAAACACCATATATTTT
TRBJ2-7	once	TRBD1	TRBV29-1	CSGGYGTGYYEQYF	TGCAGCGGGGGTTATGGGACAGGGTACTACGAGCAGTACTTC
TRBJ2-7	-	-	TRBV24-1	CATSGAGGEGYEQYF	TGTGCCACCAGTGGCGCAGGAGGGGAAGGCTACGAGCAGTACTTC
TRBJ1-5	-	-	TRBV29-1	CSVAPGTGNQPQHF	TGCAGCGTTGCCCCAGGAACAGGCAATCAGCCCCAGCATTTT
TRBJ2-3	-	TRBD1	TRBV29-1	CSVVDRATHDTQYF	TGCAGCGTTGTGGACAGGGCAACACACGATACGCAGTATTTT
TRBJ2-7	-	TRBD2	TRBV11-1	CASSLALAGGHEQYF	TGTGCCAGCAGCTTAGCGCTAGCGGGAGGCCACGAGCAGTACTTC
TRBJ2-2	-	TRBD2	TRBV27	CASSLPSGGELFF	TGTGCCAGCAGTTTACCTAGCGGCGGGGAGCTGTTTTTT
TRBJ1-2	-	-	TRBV7-9	CASSSREGFNYGYTF	TGTGCCAGCAGCTCGCGGGAGGGGTTTAACTATGGCTACACCTTC
TRBJ1-2	-	TRBD1	TRBV3-1	CASSHRTGHGYTF	TGTGCCAGCAGCCATCGGACAGGCCATGGCTACACCTTC
TRBJ2-7	few	TRBD2	TRBV12-3/TRBV12-4	CASSIGTSSVQYF	TGTGCCAGCAGCATAGGGACTAGCTCGGTCCAGTACTTC
TRBJ1-1	few	-	TRBV20-1	CSARVRGSTEAFF	TGCAGTGCTAGAGTTCGGGGGTCCACTGAAGCTTTCTTT
TRBJ2-3	few	TRBD2	TRBV10-3	CAIARTSGSTDTQYF	TGTGCCATCGCCCGGACTAGCGGGAGTACAGATACGCAGTATTTT
TRBJ1-2	many	-	TRBV4-3	CASSQQLGTYGYTF	TGCGCCAGCAGCCAACAATTAGGGACTTATGGCTACACCTTC
TRBJ2-7	few	TRBD2	TRBV20-1	CSAPRLEGGFNEQYF	TGCAGTGCTCCTAGGTTGGAGGGAGGGTTCAACGAGCAGTACTTC
TRBJ1-4	few	TRBD1	TRBV7-6	CASSFSLRTGWGKLFF	TGTGCCAGCAGCTTTTCCCTTCGGACAGGATGGGGGAAACTGTTTTTT
TRBJ2-7	-	TRBD1	TRBV20-1	CSAGYRDSYYEQYF	TGCAGTGCTGGCTATCGGGACAGCTACTACGAGCAGTACTTC
TRBJ1-2	few	TRBD1	TRBV7-9	CAGDRADYGYTF	TGTGCCGGAGACAGGGCGGACTATGGCTACACCTTC
TRBJ1-4	few	-	TRBV5-1	CASRDEGVYEKLFF	TGCGCCAGCAGAGATGAGGGGGTTTATGAAAAACTGTTTTTT
TRBJ1-2	-	TRBD1	TRBV6-6	CASSYGPTGRYGYTF	TGTGCCAGCAGTTACGGCCCGACAGGGCGCTATGGCTACACCTTC
TRBJ2-5	-	-	TRBV5-5	CASSWGALQETQYF	TGTGCCAGCAGCTGGGGGGCCCTTCAAGAGACCCAGTACTTC
TRBJ2-7	few	-	TRBV20-1	CSARTATRPYEQYF	TGCAGTGCCCGAACCGCCACTAGGCCCTACGAGCAGTACTTC
TRBJ2-7	few	-	TRBV11-2	CASSLMALSYEQYF	TGTGCCAGCAGCTTAATGGCTTTATCCTACGAGCAGTACTTC
TRBJ1-2	-	-	TRBV10-3	CAISESSSSYGYTF	TGTGCCATCAGTGAGTCGAGTTCTAGCTATGGCTACACCTTC
TRBJ1-5	few	-	TRBV27	CASSPLGSNQPQHF	TGTGCCAGCAGTCCCCTCGGTAGCAATCAGCCCCAGCATTTT
TRBJ2-6	-	-	TRBV7-9	CASRPDSSGANVLTF	TGTGCCAGCAGACCGGACAGCTCTGGGGCCAACGTCCTGACTTTC
TRBJ2-7	few	-	TRBV12-3/TRBV12-4	CASSLYPSSYEQYF	TGTGCCAGCAGTTTATATCCTAGCTCCTACGAGCAGTACTTC
TRBJ2-3	-	-	TRBV27	CASSASDPRLDTQYF	TGTGCCAGCAGTGCTTCCGACCCTAGGCTGGATACGCAGTATTTT
TRBJ2-7	-	TRBD1	TRBV6-5	CASRSSGQRPYEQYF	TGTGCCAGCAGGTCCTCGGGACAGCGGCCCTACGAGCAGTACTTC